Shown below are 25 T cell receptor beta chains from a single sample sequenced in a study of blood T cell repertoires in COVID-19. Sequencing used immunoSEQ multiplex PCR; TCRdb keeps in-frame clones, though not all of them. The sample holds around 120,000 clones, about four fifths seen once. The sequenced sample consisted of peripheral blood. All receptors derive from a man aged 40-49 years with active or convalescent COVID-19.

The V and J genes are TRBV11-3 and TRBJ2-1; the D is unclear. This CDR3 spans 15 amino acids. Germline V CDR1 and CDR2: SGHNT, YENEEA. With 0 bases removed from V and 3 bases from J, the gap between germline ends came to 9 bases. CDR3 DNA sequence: TGTGCCAGCAGCTTAGATTTCGGGTACTACAATGAGCAGTTCTTC. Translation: CASSLDFGYYNEQFF.

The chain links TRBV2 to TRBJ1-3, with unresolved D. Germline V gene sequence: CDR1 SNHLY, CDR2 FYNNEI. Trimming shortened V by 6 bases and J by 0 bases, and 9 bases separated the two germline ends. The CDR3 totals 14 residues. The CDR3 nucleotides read TGTGCCAGCAGCCGAGAAACCTCTGGAAACACCATATATTTT. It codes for CASSRETSGNTIYF.

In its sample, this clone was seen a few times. Written as DNA, the CDR3 is TGTGCCAGCAGCCAAGATTTCCAGGGGGCCTCACCCCTCCACTTT. As protein: CASSQDFQGASPLHF. J is TRBJ1-6 and V is TRBV4-2; 8 positions agree with TRBD1. V lost 0 bases, J lost 10 bases, and 5 bases stayed unmatched. CDR1 is LGHNA, CDR2 YNFKEQ, per germline. CDR3 length: 15 amino acids.

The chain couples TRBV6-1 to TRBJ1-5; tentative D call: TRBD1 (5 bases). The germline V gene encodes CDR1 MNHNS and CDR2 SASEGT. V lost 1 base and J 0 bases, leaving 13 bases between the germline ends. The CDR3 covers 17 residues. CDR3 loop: CASSEGAGVYSNQPQHF. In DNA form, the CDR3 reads TGTGCCAGCAGTGAAGGCGCGGGGGTCTATAGCAATCAGCCCCAGCATTTT.

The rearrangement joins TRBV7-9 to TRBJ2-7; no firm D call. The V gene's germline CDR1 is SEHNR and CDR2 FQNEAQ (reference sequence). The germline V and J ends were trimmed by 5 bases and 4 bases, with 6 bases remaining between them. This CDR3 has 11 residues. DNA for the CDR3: TGTGCCAGCAGCGCCCGGTACGAGCAGTACTTC. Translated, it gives CASSARYEQYF.

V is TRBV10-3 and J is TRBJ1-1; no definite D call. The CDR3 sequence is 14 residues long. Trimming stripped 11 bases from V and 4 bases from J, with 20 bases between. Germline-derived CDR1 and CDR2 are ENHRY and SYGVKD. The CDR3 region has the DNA TGTGCCTCTCGGGGTAGCGGGGTAGGCACTGAAGCTTTCTTT. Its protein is CASRGSGVGTEAFF.

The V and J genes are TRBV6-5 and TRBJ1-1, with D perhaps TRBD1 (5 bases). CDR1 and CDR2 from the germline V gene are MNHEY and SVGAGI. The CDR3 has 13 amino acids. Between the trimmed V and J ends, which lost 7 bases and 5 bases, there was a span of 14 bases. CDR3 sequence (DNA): TGTGCCAGCATCGTGGGCAGGGTTACTGAAGCTTTCTTT. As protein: CASIVGRVTEAFF.

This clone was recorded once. In DNA form, the CDR3 reads TGCGCCAGCAGCTTGAATTCTGGACAGGGTAAAGGAAACACCATATATTTT. This codes for CASSLNSGQGKGNTIYF. This rearrangement joins TRBV5-1 to TRBJ1-3; 8 bases are a match to TRBD1. This CDR3 has 17 amino acids. Germline assignment: CDR1 SGHRS and CDR2 YFSETQ. The trim removed 1 base at V and 4 bases at J, leaving 10 bases unmatched.

The CDR3 DNA is TGTGCCAGCAGCTTGGTAGGGGGCTCCTATAATTCACCCCTCCACTTT. Translation gives CASSLVGGSYNSPLHF. V gene TRBV5-8 combines with J gene TRBJ1-6; TRBD1 is a possible D gene (6 bases). CDR3 length: 16 residues. Trimming pared 0 bases from V and 0 bases from J, leaving 7 bases between. Germline values: CDR1 SGHTS, CDR2 YDEGEE.

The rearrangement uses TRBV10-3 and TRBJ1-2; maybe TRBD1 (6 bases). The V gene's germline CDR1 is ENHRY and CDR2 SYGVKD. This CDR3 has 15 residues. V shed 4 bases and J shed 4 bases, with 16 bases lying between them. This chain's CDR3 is CAISGGDTRGYGYTF. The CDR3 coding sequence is TGTGCCATCAGTGGAGGGGACACCAGAGGCTATGGCTACACCTTC.

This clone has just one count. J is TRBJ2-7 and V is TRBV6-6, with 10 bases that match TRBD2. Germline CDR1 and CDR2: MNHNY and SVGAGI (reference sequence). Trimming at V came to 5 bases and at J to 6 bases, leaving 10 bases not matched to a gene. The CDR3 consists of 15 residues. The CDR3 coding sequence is TGTGCCAGCAGTCCCGGGACTAGCGATGTCATCGAGCAGTACTTC. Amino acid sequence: CASSPGTSDVIEQYF.

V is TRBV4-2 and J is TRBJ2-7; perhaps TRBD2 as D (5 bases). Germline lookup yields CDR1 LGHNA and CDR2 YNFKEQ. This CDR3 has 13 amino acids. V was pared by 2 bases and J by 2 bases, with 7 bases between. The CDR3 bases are TGTGCCAGCAGCCAAAGCGGCGCCTACGAGCAGTACTTC. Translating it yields CASSQSGAYEQYF.

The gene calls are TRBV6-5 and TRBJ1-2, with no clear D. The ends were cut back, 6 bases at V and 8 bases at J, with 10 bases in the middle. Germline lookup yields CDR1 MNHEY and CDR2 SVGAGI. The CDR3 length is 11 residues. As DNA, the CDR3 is TGTGCCAGCAGCGGGGTGGGCGGCTACACCTTC. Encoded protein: CASSGVGGYTF.

In nucleotides, the CDR3 is TGCGCCAGCAGTGGAAATGCCGGGGGATCCACTGAAGCTTTCTTT. Protein sequence: CASSGNAGGSTEAFF. The chain combines TRBV10-1 with TRBJ1-1; D is possibly TRBD1 (5 bases). CDR3 length: 15 amino acids. Trimming cost V 4 bases and J 4 bases, with 16 bases left between them. Per germline, CDR1 WNHNN and CDR2 SYGVQD (reference sequence).

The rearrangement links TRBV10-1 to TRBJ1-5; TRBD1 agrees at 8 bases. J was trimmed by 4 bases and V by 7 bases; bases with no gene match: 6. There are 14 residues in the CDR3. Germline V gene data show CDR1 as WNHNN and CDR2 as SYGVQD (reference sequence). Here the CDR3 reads CASTMGQVNQPQHF. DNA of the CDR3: TGCGCCAGCACTATGGGACAGGTTAATCAGCCCCAGCATTTT.

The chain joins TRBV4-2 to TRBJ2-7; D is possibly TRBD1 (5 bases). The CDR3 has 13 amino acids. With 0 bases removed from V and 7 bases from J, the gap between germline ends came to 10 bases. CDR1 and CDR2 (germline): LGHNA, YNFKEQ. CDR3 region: CASSQDLRTEQYF. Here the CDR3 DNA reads TGTGCCAGCAGCCAAGATCTAAGGACAGAGCAGTACTTC.

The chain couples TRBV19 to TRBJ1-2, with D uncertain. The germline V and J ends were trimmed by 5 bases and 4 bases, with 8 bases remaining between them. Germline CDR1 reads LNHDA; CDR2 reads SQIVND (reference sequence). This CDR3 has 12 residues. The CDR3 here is CASSGGIYGYTF. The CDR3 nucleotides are TGTGCCAGTAGTGGAGGGATCTATGGCTACACCTTC.

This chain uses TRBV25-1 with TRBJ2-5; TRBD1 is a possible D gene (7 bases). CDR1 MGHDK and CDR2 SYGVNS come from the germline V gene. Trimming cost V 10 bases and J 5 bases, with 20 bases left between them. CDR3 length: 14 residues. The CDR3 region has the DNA TGTGCCACCGACGATGACAGGGCGGGGGAGACCCAGTACTTC. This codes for CATDDDRAGETQYF.

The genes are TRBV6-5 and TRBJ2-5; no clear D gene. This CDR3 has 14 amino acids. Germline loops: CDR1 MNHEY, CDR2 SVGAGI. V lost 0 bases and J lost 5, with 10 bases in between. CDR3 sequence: CASSYSFRIETQYF. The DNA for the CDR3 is TGTGCCAGCAGTTACTCGTTCAGAATTGAGACCCAGTACTTC.

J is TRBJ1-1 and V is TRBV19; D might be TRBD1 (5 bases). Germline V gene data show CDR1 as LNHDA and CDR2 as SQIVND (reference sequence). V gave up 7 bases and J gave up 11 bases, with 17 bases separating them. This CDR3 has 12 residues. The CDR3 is CASKPSTGSAFF. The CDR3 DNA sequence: TGTGCCAGTAAACCGTCCACAGGCTCCGCTTTCTTT. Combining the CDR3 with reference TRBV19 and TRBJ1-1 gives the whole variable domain DGGITQSPKYLFRKEGQNVTLSCEQNLNHDAMYWYRQDPGQGLRLIYYSQIVNDFQKGDIAEGYSVSREKKESFPLTVTSAQKNPTAFYLCASKPSTGSAFFGQGTRLTVV.

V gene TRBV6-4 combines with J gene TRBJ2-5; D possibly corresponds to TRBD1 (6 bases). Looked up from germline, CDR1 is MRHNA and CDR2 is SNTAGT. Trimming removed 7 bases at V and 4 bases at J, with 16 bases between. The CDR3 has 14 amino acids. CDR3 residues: CASTKETGRETQYF. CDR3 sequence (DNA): TGTGCCAGCACCAAAGAGACAGGAAGAGAGACCCAGTACTTC.

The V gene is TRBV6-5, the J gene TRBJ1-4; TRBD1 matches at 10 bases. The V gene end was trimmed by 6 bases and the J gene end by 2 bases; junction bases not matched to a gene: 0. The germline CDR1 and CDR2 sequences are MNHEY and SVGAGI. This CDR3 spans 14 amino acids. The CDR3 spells CASRTGGTNEKLFF. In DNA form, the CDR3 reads TGTGCCAGCAGGACAGGGGGCACTAATGAAAAACTGTTTTTT.

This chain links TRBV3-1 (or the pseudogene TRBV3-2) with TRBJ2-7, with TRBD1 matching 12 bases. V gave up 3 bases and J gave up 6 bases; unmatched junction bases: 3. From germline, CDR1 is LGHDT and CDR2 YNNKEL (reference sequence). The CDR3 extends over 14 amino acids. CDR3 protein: CASSQGQGASEQYF. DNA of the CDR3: TGTGCCAGCAGCCAGGGACAGGGGGCTAGCGAGCAGTACTTC.

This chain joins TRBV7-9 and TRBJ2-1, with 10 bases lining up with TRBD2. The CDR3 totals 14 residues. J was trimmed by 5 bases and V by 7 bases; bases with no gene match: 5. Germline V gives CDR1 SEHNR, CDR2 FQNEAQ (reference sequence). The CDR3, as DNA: TGTGCCAGCATAGAACTAGCGGGGAACAATGAGCAGTTCTTC. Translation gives CASIELAGNNEQFF.

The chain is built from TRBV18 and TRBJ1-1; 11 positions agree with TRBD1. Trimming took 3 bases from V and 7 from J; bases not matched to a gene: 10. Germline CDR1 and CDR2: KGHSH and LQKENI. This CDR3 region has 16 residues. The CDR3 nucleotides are TGTGCCAGCTCACCCGGGACAGGGGGACTGGCGGTTGAAGCTTTCTTT. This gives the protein CASSPGTGGLAVEAFF.